The 19 T cell receptor beta chains reported below all come from one sample, sequenced in a study of somatic mutations in cytotoxic T cells in rheumatoid arthritis. Assay used: immunoSEQ multiplex PCR; TCRdb lists only in-frame clones, some missing. This table holds 15,000 to 20,000 clones, roughly four fifths found once. The sample taken for sequencing was CD8+ T cells sorted from blood. The receptors were sampled from a woman aged 50 to 60 with rheumatoid arthritis.

The V and J genes are TRBV28 and TRBJ2-1, with unresolved D. The ends were cut back, 2 bases at V and 2 bases at J, with 7 bases in the middle. Germline CDR1 MDHEN, CDR2 SYDVKM. The CDR3 covers 14 residues. This CDR3 is CASSLRVPYNEQFF. CDR3 nucleotide sequence: TGTGCCAGCAGTTTACGGGTCCCCTACAATGAGCAGTTCTTC.

This rearrangement joins TRBV5-1 to TRBJ2-5, with TRBD2 matching 14 bases. V lost 2 bases and J lost 3; bases outside the gene matches: 6. The CDR3 is 17 residues long. Germline loops: CDR1 SGHRS, CDR2 YFSETQ. The CDR3 is CASSLSGLAGGKETQYF. The DNA of the CDR3 is TGCGCCAGCAGCTTATCCGGACTAGCGGGGGGTAAAGAGACCCAGTACTTC.

V usage is TRBV6-1 and J usage is TRBJ2-7; D is perhaps TRBD2 (5 bases). This CDR3 has 15 residues. The germline gives CDR1 MNHNS, CDR2 SASEGT. Between the trimmed V and J ends, which lost 4 bases and 0 bases, there was a span of 13 bases. The CDR3, as DNA: TGTGCCAGCAGTGGGTGGACTTTCGACTCCTACGAGCAGTACTTC. Translating it yields CASSGWTFDSYEQYF.

This chain links TRBV5-1 with TRBJ2-7, with 8 bases identical to TRBD2. Germline V gives CDR1 SGHRS, CDR2 YFSETQ. This CDR3 is 18 amino acids long. The V segment lost 0 bases and the J segment 2 bases; nucleotides outside the gene matches: 13. The CDR3 DNA follows: TGCGCCAGCAGCTTGGGGCGGTCGGGGGGGGGACAACCCTACGAGCAGTACTTC. Translating it yields CASSLGRSGGGQPYEQYF. Based on the CDR3 plus reference TRBV5-1 and TRBJ2-7, the full variable domain is KAGVTQTPRYLIKTRGQQVTLSCSPISGHRSVSWYQQTPGQGLQFLFEYFSETQRNKGNFPGRFSGRQFSNSRSEMNVSTLELGDSALYLCASSLGRSGGGQPYEQYFGPGTRLTVT.

The gene calls are TRBV2 and TRBJ2-5; 10 bases map to TRBD2. Per the germline V gene, CDR1 is SNHLY and CDR2 is FYNNEI. This CDR3 comprises 17 residues. V was clipped by 2 bases and J by 1 base; unmatched bases: 7. The CDR3 nucleotides read TGTGCCAGCAGTGAATATGTAGCGGGGGGCTTCCAAGAGACCCAGTACTTC. Protein: CASSEYVAGGFQETQYF.

CDR3 protein: CASSSRPSGGTDTQYF. DNA for the CDR3: TGCGCCAGCAGCTCCCGGCCCAGCGGCGGTACAGATACGCAGTATTTT. The chain uses TRBV4-1 and TRBJ2-3; tentative D call: TRBD2 (5 bases). The CDR3 is 16 residues long. Trimming removed 5 bases from V and 3 bases from J, with 18 bases in between. Germline V gives CDR1 MGHRA, CDR2 YSYEKL.

The J gene is TRBJ1-1, the V gene TRBV9; D unclear. CDR1 is SGDLS and CDR2 is YYNGEE in the germline V gene. The CDR3 totals 15 residues. V was shortened by 3 bases and J by 0 bases, with 12 bases between the two germline ends. CDR3 in amino acids: CASSGTEGLNTEAFF. DNA of the CDR3: TGTGCCAGCAGCGGAACAGAAGGACTGAACACTGAAGCTTTCTTT.

V is TRBV28 and J is TRBJ2-1, with D possibly TRBD2 on 5 matching bases. The CDR3 runs to 13 residues. The germline V gene has CDR1 MDHEN and CDR2 SYDVKM. V lost 6 bases and J 8 bases, leaving 14 bases between the germline ends. For the CDR3, the DNA is TGTGCCAGCAGCCCTACTAGTCCTCATGAGCAGTTCTTC. It translates to CASSPTSPHEQFF.

The chain recombines TRBV6-1 with TRBJ1-1; 12 nucleotides line up with TRBD1. The germline V gene encodes CDR1 MNHNS and CDR2 SASEGT. Trimming removed 7 bases from V and 4 bases from J; junction bases left unmatched: 4. The CDR3 sequence is 14 residues long. The CDR3 bases are TGTGCCAGCAAAGAGGGACAGGGGGCCACTGAAGCTTTCTTT. This codes for CASKEGQGATEAFF.

The V gene is TRBV27, the J gene TRBJ2-7, with TRBD2 as a possible D gene (5 bases). The CDR3 totals 13 residues. From germline, CDR1 is MNHEY and CDR2 SMNVEV (reference sequence). Trimming pared 0 bases from V and 3 bases from J, leaving 6 bases between. The CDR3 DNA reads TGTGCCAGCAGTTTATCTACTAGCTACGAGCAGTACTTC. As protein: CASSLSTSYEQYF.

This clone was counted a few times. The chain joins TRBV7-9 to TRBJ1-1, with D uncertain. The CDR3 extends over 14 amino acids. V lost 1 base and J lost 0, with 6 bases in between. Per the germline V gene, CDR1 is SEHNR and CDR2 is FQNEAQ (reference sequence). In DNA form, the CDR3 reads TGTGCCAGCAGCTTAGTACAGATGAACACTGAAGCTTTCTTT. This encodes CASSLVQMNTEAFF. The full variable domain, rest sourced from reference TRBV7-9 and TRBJ1-1, is DTGVSQNPRHKITKRGQNVTFRCDPISEHNRLYWYRQTLGQGPEFLTYFQNEAQLEKSRLLSDRFSAERPKGSFSTLEIQRTEQGDSAMYLCASSLVQMNTEAFFGQGTRLTVV.

V and J are TRBV6-5 and TRBJ2-1, with a possible D match to TRBD2 (6 bases). CDR3 length equals 14 residues. Trimming stripped 0 bases from V and 7 bases from J, with 10 bases between. Germline V gene sequence: CDR1 MNHEY, CDR2 SVGAGI. CDR3 DNA sequence: TGTGCCAGCAGTTACTCGGGGAGGTGGAATGAGCAGTTCTTC. It is translated as CASSYSGRWNEQFF.

This chain uses TRBV15 with TRBJ1-2; a possible D gene is TRBD1 (6 bases). The CDR3 consists of 14 residues. Between the trimmed V and J ends, which lost 3 bases and 3 bases, there was a span of 11 bases. The germline CDR1 and CDR2 sequences are LNHNV and YYDKDF (reference sequence). The CDR3 region has the DNA TGTGCCACCAGCAGGCACAGGGCCGACTATGGCTACACCTTC. This sequence encodes CATSRHRADYGYTF.

Written as DNA, the CDR3 is TGTGCCAGCAGATCAGTTTTGAACAATGAGCAGTTCTTC. It is translated as CASRSVLNNEQFF. This chain connects TRBV13 to TRBJ2-1; unclear D gene. Germline V gene sequence: CDR1 PRHDT, CDR2 FYEKMQ (reference sequence). The CDR3 runs 13 residues. Trimming removed 6 bases from V and 5 bases from J, with 11 bases in between.

This chain joins TRBV2 and TRBJ2-7, with a tentative D call TRBD2 (5 bases). Germline CDR1 and CDR2: SNHLY and FYNNEI. V lost 2 bases and J lost 6, with 11 bases in between. There are 13 residues in the CDR3. The CDR3 sequence is CASSEKAAVEQYF. In DNA, the CDR3 is TGTGCCAGCAGTGAAAAAGCGGCGGTCGAGCAGTACTTC.

The CDR3 bases are TGTGCCAGCTCACAACCCCCGGGGGTCGGTCTTGACTATGGCTACACCTTC. It translates to CASSQPPGVGLDYGYTF. V is TRBV18 and J is TRBJ1-2, with D perhaps TRBD1 (5 bases). Trimming shortened V by 4 bases and J by 3 bases, and 21 bases separated the two germline ends. The CDR3 has 17 amino acids. CDR1 is KGHSH and CDR2 is LQKENI in the germline V gene.

This clone was recorded once. V and J are TRBV6-4 and TRBJ2-1; TRBD1 matches at 7 bases. The CDR3 runs 14 residues. Germline assignment: CDR1 MRHNA and CDR2 SNTAGT. J gave up 5 bases and V 3 bases, and 4 bases lay outside the gene matches. This CDR3 reads CASSEGDSHNEQFF. The DNA of the CDR3 is TGTGCCAGCAGTGAAGGGGACAGCCACAATGAGCAGTTCTTC.

The V call is TRBV27, the J call TRBJ2-7; 9 nucleotides line up with TRBD1. The CDR3 contains 14 residues. The germline gives CDR1 MNHEY, CDR2 SMNVEV (reference sequence). The ends lost 9 bases at V and 5 bases at J; junction bases unmatched: 11. The CDR3 bases are TGTGCCAGTAGGGGACAGGGCCCGCCCAACGAGCAGTACTTC. Its translation: CASRGQGPPNEQYF.

This clone was counted a few times. The chain recombines TRBV2 with TRBJ2-7; no clear D gene. In germline, CDR1 is SNHLY, CDR2 FYNNEI. Trimming left V 2 bases short and J 5 bases short, with 7 bases between. This CDR3 is 12 amino acids long. The CDR3 is CASSEYPNEQYF. As DNA, the CDR3 is TGTGCCAGCAGTGAATATCCCAACGAGCAGTACTTC. The full variable domain, with the rest looked up from reference TRBV2 and TRBJ2-7, is EPEVTQTPSHQVTQMGQEVILRCVPISNHLYFYWYRQILGQKVEFLVSFYNNEISEKSEIFDDQFSVERPDGSNFTLKIRSTKLEDSAMYFCASSEYPNEQYFGPGTRLTVT.